This T cell receptor (beta chain) was retrieved from a study of blood T cell repertoires in COVID-19. On the study more broadly: Spain, Italy and the United States supplied samples that represented acute and convalescent COVID-19. Sample material is recorded as cDNA or gDNA derived from T cells, B-cell-depleted T cells, or PBMCs.

Per the study methods: For nucleated cells, counts were estimated from reference gene primer amplification. Clones were sequenced by immunoSEQ multiplex PCR, and TCRdb holds only the in-frame ones, with some missing. That table is the source of V, J and clone size, and D and trimming were worked out from the DNA. Counted here are around 100,000 clones, roughly 84% occurring once; the ten biggest clones make up 4.9%. The count of this clone is one. Sequencing used peripheral blood. The clonotype originates from an elderly woman with acute or convalescent COVID-19.

CDR3 sequence reads: CASSPGLNEKLFF. The CDR3 DNA reads TGTGCCAGCTCACCAGGGCTTAATGAAAAACTGTTTTTT. V is TRBV18 and J is TRBJ1-4; no clear D gene. The V and J ends lost 2 bases and 4 bases respectively, with 5 bases between them. Germline loops: CDR1 KGHSH, CDR2 LQKENI. CDR3 length: 13 amino acids.